These 21 T cell receptor beta chains originate from one sample sequenced in a study of blood T cell repertoires in COVID-19 (dated by TCRdb to between 2020 and 2021). The library was produced with the immunoSEQ multiplex PCR assay. This is the immuneACCESS table as TCRdb keeps it, with only in-frame sequences that have V and J called. A part of the clones is gone; compared with another copy, unresolved V genes explain less than half, and the rest is unexplained. For this sample the table gives just under 20,000 clones, of which roughly 84% were detected only once. Roughly 30% of the sample is held by the ten biggest clonotypes. The sample was peripheral blood. The receptor set was obtained from a human donor with active COVID-19. The donor label of this sample is uncertain.

The chain combines TRBV29-1 with TRBJ1-2, with TRBD1 matching over 7 bases. The CDR3 consists of 15 residues. V shed 3 bases and J 1 base; nucleotides not matched to a gene: 8. Germline CDR1 is SQVTM and CDR2 is ANQGSEA. The CDR3: CSVEGTELFNYGYTF. In DNA form, the CDR3 reads TGCAGCGTTGAGGGGACAGAATTATTTAACTATGGCTACACCTTC.

The chain is built from TRBV5-1 and TRBJ1-1, with 7 bases fitting TRBD1. Germline V CDR1 and CDR2: SGHRS, YFSETQ. The trim removed 3 bases at V and 3 bases at J, leaving 14 bases unmatched. The CDR3 length is 17 residues. The CDR3 spells CASSSRQGLGLDTEAFF. The CDR3 region has the DNA TGCGCCAGCAGCTCCCGACAGGGTCTCGGTTTGGACACTGAAGCTTTCTTT.

In this sample, this clone turned up once. The rearrangement links TRBV5-1 to TRBJ1-1, with D unclear. The CDR3 runs 15 residues. V lost 0 bases and J 1 base, leaving 10 bases between the germline ends. Germline V lookup: CDR1 SGHRS, CDR2 YFSETQ. CDR3 coding DNA: TGCGCCAGCAGCTTGGTCTCGGGAGGGAACACTGAAGCTTTCTTT. This encodes CASSLVSGGNTEAFF.

CDR3 residues: CASSYALQGSGNTIYF. In DNA, the CDR3 is TGTGCCAGCAGTTACGCTTTACAGGGGTCCGGAAACACCATATATTTT. This rearrangement joins TRBV6-5 to TRBJ1-3; 7 bases are shared with TRBD1. V was pared by 2 bases and J by 4 bases, with 8 bases of the junction left unmatched. The CDR3 is made up of 16 amino acids. Germline V gene data show CDR1 as MNHEY and CDR2 as SVGAGI.

The chain couples TRBV18 to TRBJ1-3; 11 nucleotides match TRBD1. The V gene end was trimmed by 5 bases and the J gene end by 0 bases; junction bases not matched to a gene: 3. The germline V gene has CDR1 KGHSH and CDR2 LQKENI. The CDR3 runs 16 residues. The CDR3 DNA reads TGTGCCAGCTCATCGGGACAGGGGGGCTCTGGAAACACCATATATTTT. Encoded protein: CASSSGQGGSGNTIYF.

This chain links TRBV7-9 with TRBJ2-4; 9 bases agree with TRBD1. The CDR3 extends over 18 amino acids. V was pared by 3 bases and J by 0 bases, with 9 bases of the junction left unmatched. Per germline, CDR1 SEHNR and CDR2 FQNEAQ (reference sequence). CDR3 bases: TGTGCCAGCAGCTTCGGGACAGGGCAATTATTAGCCAAAAACATTCAGTACTTC. This gives the protein CASSFGTGQLLAKNIQYF.

This chain links TRBV28 with TRBJ1-3; TRBD1 is a possible D gene (5 bases). Germline V gives CDR1 MDHEN, CDR2 SYDVKM. V was clipped by 3 bases and J by 2 bases, with 8 bases between them. This CDR3 is built from 14 residues. The CDR3 protein is CASSFRGAGNTIYF. The DNA for the CDR3 is TGTGCCAGCAGTTTTCGGGGGGCTGGAAACACCATATATTTT.

The gene calls are TRBV5-1 and TRBJ1-2; 8 bases line up with TRBD1. Looked up from germline, CDR1 is SGHRS and CDR2 is YFSETQ. This CDR3 is built from 14 residues. With 0 bases clipped from V and 4 bases from J, the junction kept 2 bases outside the gene matches. CDR3 sequence reads: CASSLDRGAYGYTF. DNA for the CDR3: TGCGCCAGCAGCTTGGACAGGGGGGCCTATGGCTACACCTTC.

The V and J genes are TRBV27 and TRBJ1-4; 9 bases align to TRBD1. Germline assignment: CDR1 MNHEY and CDR2 SMNVEV (reference sequence). V shed 4 bases, J shed 8 bases, and the junction held 14 bases outside the gene matches. This CDR3 region has 17 residues. CDR3 sequence reads: CASSSPVRTGEREKLFF. CDR3 in DNA: TGTGCCAGCAGTTCCCCCGTACGGACAGGGGAGCGGGAAAAACTGTTTTTT.

The chain carries TRBV7-2 and TRBJ1-2; 10 bases fit TRBD1. V dropped 1 base and J dropped 8; count of bases not matched to a gene: 13. Per the germline V gene, CDR1 is SGHTA and CDR2 is FQGNSA. The CDR3 loop spans 17 amino acids. CDR3 protein: CASSLGGGGQGFDGYTF. CDR3 in DNA: TGTGCCAGCAGCTTAGGGGGAGGGGGACAGGGGTTCGACGGCTACACCTTC.

The chain uses TRBV3-1 (or the pseudogene TRBV3-2) and TRBJ2-3; 9 bases match TRBD2. Per the germline V gene, CDR1 is LGHDT and CDR2 is YNNKEL (reference sequence). The V gene end was trimmed by 4 bases and the J gene end by 3 bases; junction bases not matched to a gene: 5. The length of the CDR3 is 15 residues. In DNA form, the CDR3 reads TGTGCCAGCAGCCGACCCAGCGGGGGGACAGATACGCAGTATTTT. It encodes CASSRPSGGTDTQYF.

This chain links TRBV19 with TRBJ1-4, with 7 bases matching TRBD1. Trimming cost V 6 bases and J 7 bases; bases outside gene matches: 5. CDR1 and CDR2 (germline): LNHDA, SQIVND (reference sequence). The CDR3 loop spans 13 amino acids. The CDR3 reads CASSDRVGEKLFF. CDR3 in DNA: TGTGCCAGTAGCGACAGGGTGGGTGAAAAACTGTTTTTT.

The chain combines TRBV5-4 with TRBJ2-5; tentatively, D is TRBD1 (5 bases). Trimming left V 0 bases short and J 6 bases short, with 15 bases between. CDR1 and CDR2 (germline): SGHNT, YYREEE (reference sequence). This CDR3 has 15 amino acids. CDR3 coding DNA: TGTGCCAGCAGCTTGGGGGGCGTGCAGTTACAGACCCAGTACTTC. It translates to CASSLGGVQLQTQYF.

The chain uses TRBV6-5 and TRBJ1-1, with D possibly matching TRBD1 (5 bases). The V gene lost 5 bases and the J gene lost 2 bases, with 9 bases spanning the gap. This CDR3 has 13 amino acids. CDR1 is MNHEY, CDR2 SVGAGI, per germline. Here the CDR3 reads CASSLTGNTEAFF. CDR3 coding DNA: TGTGCCAGCAGTCTAACAGGCAACACTGAAGCTTTCTTT.

The chain couples TRBV12-3 or TRBV12-4 to TRBJ2-5, with 7 bases that match TRBD1. The CDR3 has 13 amino acids. The V segment lost 8 bases and the J segment 1 base; nucleotides outside the gene matches: 4. The CDR3 region is CASLGTVQETQYF. CDR3 DNA sequence: TGTGCCAGCTTAGGGACAGTCCAAGAGACCCAGTACTTC.

This chain links TRBV7-8 with TRBJ1-5, with unresolved D. Trimming shortened V by 8 bases and J by 0 bases, and 8 bases separated the two germline ends. The CDR3 contains 13 residues. Looked up from germline, CDR1 is SGHVS and CDR2 is FQNEAQ. CDR3 sequence: CASAGISNQPQHF. The CDR3 region has the DNA TGTGCCAGCGCGGGGATTAGCAATCAGCCCCAGCATTTT.

The chain couples TRBV3-1 (or the pseudogene TRBV3-2) to TRBJ2-5, with 7 bases matching TRBD1. The CDR3 is made up of 14 amino acids. Germline values: CDR1 LGHDT, CDR2 YNNKEL (reference sequence). Trimming cost V 2 bases and J 7 bases; bases outside gene matches: 7. Here the CDR3 reads CASSQRQGPGTQYF. In DNA form, the CDR3 reads TGTGCCAGCAGCCAACGACAGGGCCCCGGGACCCAGTACTTC.

The table lists this clone with a few counts. The V call is TRBV3-1 (or the pseudogene TRBV3-2), the J call TRBJ1-3; D gene unclear. The CDR3 extends over 14 amino acids. Looked up from germline, CDR1 is LGHDT and CDR2 is YNNKEL (reference sequence). Trimming pared 1 base from V and 2 bases from J, leaving 6 bases between. The CDR3 reads CASSQGGTGNTIYF. The CDR3 DNA sequence: TGTGCCAGCAGCCAAGGCGGAACTGGAAACACCATATATTTT.

The gene calls are TRBV27 and TRBJ1-6; perhaps TRBD1 as D (5 bases). Germline V lookup: CDR1 MNHEY, CDR2 SMNVEV (reference sequence). The CDR3 is made up of 16 amino acids. The V end was cut by 6 bases, the J end by 9 bases, with 21 bases between. This CDR3 reads CASSLGVQALGSPLHF. The DNA for the CDR3 is TGTGCCAGCAGCCTGGGCGTACAGGCGCTAGGTTCACCCCTCCACTTT.

This chain joins TRBV5-1 and TRBJ1-1, with D uncertain. Trimming pared 0 bases from V and 6 bases from J, leaving 15 bases between. Germline V gives CDR1 SGHRS, CDR2 YFSETQ. The CDR3 runs 15 residues. CDR3 bases: TGCGCCAGCAGCTTGGCCGAACTGCATAATGCTGAAGCTTTCTTT. The encoded protein is CASSLAELHNAEAFF. Complete variable domain (other parts from reference TRBV5-1 and TRBJ1-1): KAGVTQTPRYLIKTRGQQVTLSCSPISGHRSVSWYQQTPGQGLQFLFEYFSETQRNKGNFPGRFSGRQFSNSRSEMNVSTLELGDSALYLCASSLAELHNAEAFFGQGTRLTVV.

This clone came up a few times. The J gene is TRBJ2-1, the V gene TRBV7-2; D is uncertain. CDR1 is SGHTA, CDR2 FQGNSA, per germline. This CDR3 comprises 13 residues. Trimming took 5 bases from V and 6 from J, leaving 11 bases between them. The CDR3 nucleotides are TGTGCCAGCAGCCCACTGCTCGTCAATGAGCAGTTCTTC. As protein: CASSPLLVNEQFF.